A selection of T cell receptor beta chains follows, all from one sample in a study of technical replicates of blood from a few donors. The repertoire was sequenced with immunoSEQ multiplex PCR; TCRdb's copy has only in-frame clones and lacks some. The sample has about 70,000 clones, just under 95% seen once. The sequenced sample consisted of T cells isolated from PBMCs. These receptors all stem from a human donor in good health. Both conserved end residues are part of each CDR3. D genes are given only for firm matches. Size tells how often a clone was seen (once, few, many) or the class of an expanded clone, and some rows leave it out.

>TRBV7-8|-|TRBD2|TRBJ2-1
CASSFLSGRENEQFF
TGTGCCAGCAGCTTCCTTAGCGGGAGAGAGAATGAGCAGTTCTTC
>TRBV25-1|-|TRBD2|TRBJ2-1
CASSEAGGLTEQFF
TGTGCCAGCAGTGAAGCGGGAGGGCTCACCGAGCAGTTCTTC
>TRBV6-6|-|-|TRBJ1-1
CASTYGGFAEAFF
TGTGCCAGCACCTACGGGGGGTTTGCTGAAGCTTTCTTT
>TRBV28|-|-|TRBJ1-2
CASSIQPQGDGYTF
TGTGCCAGCAGTATCCAACCCCAGGGCGATGGCTACACCTTC
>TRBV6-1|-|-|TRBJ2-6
CASSEQGSGANVLTF
TGTGCCAGCAGTGAGCAGGGCTCTGGGGCCAACGTCCTGACTTTC
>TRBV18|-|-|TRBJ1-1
CASSPTGPEAFF
TGTGCCAGCTCACCAACAGGGCCTGAAGCTTTCTTT
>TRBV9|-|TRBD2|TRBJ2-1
CASSHTERLAGLKVEQFF
TGTGCCAGCAGCCATACTGAAAGACTAGCGGGATTAAAGGTGGAGCAGTTCTTC
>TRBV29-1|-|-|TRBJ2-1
CSVETGESYNEQFF
TGCAGCGTTGAGACGGGAGAGTCCTACAATGAGCAGTTCTTC
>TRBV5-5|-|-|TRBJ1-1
CASTSYVGAGAFF
TGTGCCAGCACCTCCTACGTGGGGGCAGGAGCTTTCTTT
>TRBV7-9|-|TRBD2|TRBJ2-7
CASSAGGPTEQYF
TGTGCCAGCAGTGCGGGAGGCCCCACCGAGCAGTACTTC
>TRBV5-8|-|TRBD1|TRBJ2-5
CASIFDRGETQYF
TGTGCCAGCATATTCGACAGGGGGGAGACCCAGTACTTC
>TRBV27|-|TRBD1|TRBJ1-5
CASSLTGTGYSNQPQHF
TGTGCCAGCAGCCTGACCGGGACAGGGTATAGCAATCAGCCCCAGCATTTT
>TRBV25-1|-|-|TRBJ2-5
CASSERRARETQYF
TGTGCCAGCAGCGAGCGGAGGGCTCGGGAGACCCAGTACTTC
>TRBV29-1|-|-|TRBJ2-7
CSVRSGLSSYEQYF
TGCAGCGTCCGTAGCGGATTGAGCTCCTACGAGCAGTACTTC
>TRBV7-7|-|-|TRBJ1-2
CASSRGPHRSYGYTF
TGTGCCAGCAGCCGCGGGCCTCATCGTAGCTATGGCTACACCTTC
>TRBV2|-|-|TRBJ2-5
CASRQGRQETQYF
TGTGCCAGCAGGCAGGGCCGGCAAGAGACCCAGTACTTC
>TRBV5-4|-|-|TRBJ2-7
CASSLAGDRGGSGRYEQYF
TGTGCCAGCAGCTTGGCCGGGGACAGGGGTGGTAGCGGGAGATACGAGCAGTACTTC
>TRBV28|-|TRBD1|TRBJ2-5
CASSSQGAGTQYF
TGTGCCAGCAGTTCACAGGGGGCAGGGACCCAGTACTTC
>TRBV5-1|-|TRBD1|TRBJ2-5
CASQIPGTGEETQYF
TGCGCCAGCCAGATTCCCGGGACAGGGGAGGAGACCCAGTACTTC
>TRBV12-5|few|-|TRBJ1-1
CASGVARGATEAFF
TGTGCTAGTGGTGTGGCCAGGGGCGCCACTGAAGCTTTCTTT
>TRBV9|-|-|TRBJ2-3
CASSPLASTDTQYF
TGTGCCAGCAGCCCTTTAGCTAGCACAGATACGCAGTATTTT
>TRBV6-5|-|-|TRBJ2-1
CASSNLAYEQFF
TGTGCCAGCAGTAACCTAGCCTATGAGCAGTTCTTC
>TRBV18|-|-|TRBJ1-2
CASSPDRDSYNHGYTF
TGTGCCAGCTCACCCGACCGAGACAGCTATAACCACGGCTACACCTTC
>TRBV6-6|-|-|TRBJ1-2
CASSYEAYYGYTF
TGTGCCAGCAGTTACGAGGCTTACTATGGCTACACCTTC
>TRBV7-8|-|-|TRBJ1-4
CASSVRGKLFF
TGTGCCAGCAGCGTCAGAGGAAAACTGTTTTTT
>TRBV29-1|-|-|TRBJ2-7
CSVEDETGGPYEQYF
TGCAGCGTTGAAGATGAAACCGGGGGACCCTACGAGCAGTACTTC
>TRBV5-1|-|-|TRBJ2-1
CASSLLGSPYNEQFF
TGCGCCAGCAGCTTGCTCGGGAGCCCCTACAATGAGCAGTTCTTC
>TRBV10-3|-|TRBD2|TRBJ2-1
CAISGLAGEYNEQFF
TGTGCCATCAGCGGACTAGCGGGGGAGTACAATGAGCAGTTCTTC
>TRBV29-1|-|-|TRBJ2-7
CSVEGGTYEQYF
TGCAGCGTTGAAGGCGGCACCTACGAGCAGTACTTC
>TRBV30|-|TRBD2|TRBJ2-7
CAWSVGAGAYEQYF
TGTGCCTGGAGTGTAGGAGCGGGAGCCTACGAGCAGTACTTC
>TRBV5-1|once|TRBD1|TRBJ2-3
CASSQDRGADTQYF
TGCGCCAGCAGCCAAGACAGGGGCGCAGATACGCAGTATTTT
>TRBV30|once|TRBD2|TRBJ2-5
CAWDTGGSGSGETQYF
TGTGCCTGGGACACTGGGGGTAGCGGGAGTGGGGAGACCCAGTACTTC
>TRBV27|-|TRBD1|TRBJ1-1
CASSFTGGSEAFF
TGTGCCAGCAGTTTCACAGGGGGCAGTGAAGCTTTCTTT
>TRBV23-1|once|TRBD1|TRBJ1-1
CASTTRDRLYTEAFF
TGCGCCAGCACGACTCGGGACAGGTTGTACACTGAAGCTTTCTTT
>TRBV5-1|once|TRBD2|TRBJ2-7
CASGPGLAGKELGEQYF
TGCGCCAGCGGACCTGGACTAGCGGGAAAAGAATTAGGCGAGCAGTACTTC
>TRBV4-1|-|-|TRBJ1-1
CASSPKTGYTEAFF
TGCGCCAGCAGCCCCAAAACGGGATACACTGAAGCTTTCTTT
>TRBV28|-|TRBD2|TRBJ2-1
CASSLYREGIDNEQFF
TGTGCCAGCAGCCTTTATCGGGAGGGTATAGACAATGAGCAGTTCTTC
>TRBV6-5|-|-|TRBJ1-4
CASSFFTNNEKLFF
TGTGCCAGCAGCTTCTTCACAAACAATGAAAAACTGTTTTTT
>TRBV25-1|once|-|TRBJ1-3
CASSAESLGNTIYF
TGTGCCAGCAGTGCTGAGAGCCTTGGAAACACCATATATTTT
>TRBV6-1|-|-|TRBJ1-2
CASSLTGGTENGYTF
TGTGCCAGCAGTCTGACGGGGGGGACGGAGAATGGCTACACCTTC
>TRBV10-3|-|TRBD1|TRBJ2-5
CAISAAGTVGETQYF
TGTGCCATCAGTGCTGCCGGGACAGTAGGAGAGACCCAGTACTTC
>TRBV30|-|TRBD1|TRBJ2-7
CAWSVLQGVTYEQYF
TGTGCCTGGAGTGTACTTCAGGGGGTAACCTACGAGCAGTACTTC
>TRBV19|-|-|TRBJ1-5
CASSIESRDQPQHF
TGTGCCAGTAGTATAGAATCCAGGGATCAGCCCCAGCATTTT
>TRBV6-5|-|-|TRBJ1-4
CASSYSSGEGEKLFF
TGTGCCAGCAGTTACTCGTCCGGGGAAGGTGAAAAACTGTTTTTT